This paragraph reports one TCR beta chain. Antigen specificity is unknown. The method was immunoSEQ multiplex PCR; TCRdb's version includes in-frame clones alone and lacks a portion of them. The sample comprises about 6,600 clones, around 86% of which are singletons, and 10% rests with the top ten. These data are taken from a study of T cell repertoires in ileal Crohn's disease. Study overall: The M0 sample came from the inflamed ileal portion of the resected specimen. Approximately 550 nanograms of biopsy DNA per sample underwent TCRB immunosequencing. Study-wide results and caveats: Clonal expansions were more frequent in active smokers than non-smokers at surgery. Endoscopic recurrence occurred in every patient whose clonality exceeded 26.8%.

In germline, CDR1 is SGHRS, CDR2 YFSETQ. With 2 bases removed from V and 4 bases from J, the gap between germline ends came to 12 bases. The CDR3 is 14 residues long. Time point here: inflamed ileum from the surgical specimen. The origin of this receptor is an adult with Crohn's disease. Sequences were obtained from ileal tissue. The chain links TRBV5-1 to TRBJ1-1; D is unresolved. Written as DNA, the CDR3 is TGCGCCAGCAGCTTTAACCCCAAGCCCACTGAAGCTTTCTTT. Amino acids: CASSFNPKPTEAFF.